This is a list of T cell receptor beta chains from one sample in a study of cytomegalovirus exposure and HLA in healthy donors. Profiled with immunoSEQ multiplex PCR; TCRdb holds only in-frame clones, not every one. The sample includes over 150,000 clones, roughly two thirds of them seen just once. Input material: PBMCs. These receptors were taken from a woman aged 25 to 39 in good health and CMV-seronegative. CDR3s include the opening cysteine and the closing phenylalanine or tryptophan. Each record gives: CDR3 protein, V gene.

CDR3 protein: CASSLTNSGYNEQFF
V gene: TRBV7-3

CDR3 protein: CASSLDGGGDEQFF
V gene: TRBV11-3

CDR3 protein: CASSPGLPVYGNIQYF
V gene: TRBV7-2

CDR3 protein: CASSQDPGYGYTF
V gene: TRBV4-2

CDR3 protein: CASSYSSGKWEKLFF
V gene: TRBV6-5

CDR3 protein: CASSFGQGGRNEQFF
V gene: TRBV5-4

CDR3 protein: CASSLRQVAGELFF
V gene: TRBV7-9

CDR3 protein: CATDSLEGRQPQHF
V gene: TRBV6-1

CDR3 protein: CASSLGDRVNTGELFF
V gene: TRBV28

CDR3 protein: CASSQDPGTGRPEAFF
V gene: TRBV4-2

CDR3 protein: CASSVPTGPWTDTQYF
V gene: TRBV2

CDR3 protein: CASSGQAAYEQYF
V gene: TRBV6-1

CDR3 protein: CASSPRLGDTDTQYF
V gene: TRBV4-2

CDR3 protein: CASSTPGLAGVARGEQFF
V gene: TRBV7-2

CDR3 protein: CASSLTGRQAFF
V gene: TRBV28

CDR3 protein: CASRPTSGLGVEQYF
V gene: TRBV7-2

CDR3 protein: CASSFGDSNQPQHF
V gene: TRBV7-9

CDR3 protein: CASSQEERQPQHF
V gene: TRBV4-1

CDR3 protein: CASSPRTGADTQYF
V gene: TRBV6-5

CDR3 protein: CAWIGGSYGYTF
V gene: TRBV30

CDR3 protein: CASSPSPLRDTEAFF
V gene: TRBV4-1

CDR3 protein: CASSTGTKSGANVLTF
V gene: TRBV6-4

CDR3 protein: CASSFGGTGNTIYF
V gene: TRBV11-1

CDR3 protein: CASSSLPDLLYEQYF
V gene: TRBV5-4

CDR3 protein: CASSEASGLTDTQYF
V gene: TRBV2

CDR3 protein: CASSQGSNSYNEQFF
V gene: TRBV7-3

CDR3 protein: CASSLGRGLGTQYF
V gene: TRBV7-3

CDR3 protein: CASSQAFLAGSYEQYF
V gene: TRBV4-3

CDR3 protein: CASSPTGLGADTQYF
V gene: TRBV5-1

CDR3 protein: CASSPPGAYKGEEQYF
V gene: TRBV7-9

CDR3 protein: CASSLAQREGLETQYF
V gene: TRBV7-2

CDR3 protein: CASSPAGVGSPLHF
V gene: TRBV23-1

CDR3 protein: CATRGLSNQPQHF
V gene: TRBV15

CDR3 protein: CASSGEGWQPQHF
V gene: TRBV28

CDR3 protein: CASSFFAGGKDQPQHF
V gene: TRBV6-6

CDR3 protein: CASSRVADTEAFF
V gene: TRBV27

CDR3 protein: CASSLGRVRFDSPLHF
V gene: TRBV28

CDR3 protein: CASSLQDTEAFF
V gene: TRBV5-5

CDR3 protein: CASSSRLSGGPYEQYF
V gene: TRBV9

CDR3 protein: CASSQTGRQLNSYEQYF
V gene: TRBV4-1

CDR3 protein: CASSQTGLGGEKLFF
V gene: TRBV4-1

CDR3 protein: CATSRGSGGTYNEQFF
V gene: TRBV15

CDR3 protein: CATRDRGQDGYTF
V gene: TRBV6-6

CDR3 protein: CASGAGSQGSPLHF
V gene: TRBV7-9

CDR3 protein: CASSQRSGTGGLEQYF
V gene: TRBV4-3

CDR3 protein: CASSSRTAHLYGYTF
V gene: TRBV7-2

CDR3 protein: CASSVQGSSGANVLTF
V gene: TRBV5-1

CDR3 protein: CATSSDRGGYETQYF
V gene: TRBV15

CDR3 protein: CASSISDYENEQYF
V gene: TRBV19

CDR3 protein: CASSQDMGLAGDVKYF
V gene: TRBV4-2

CDR3 protein: CASYGGGDGYTF
V gene: TRBV4-1

CDR3 protein: CASSATQGNQPQHF
V gene: TRBV18

CDR3 protein: CASKLLAAVYEQYF
V gene: TRBV27

CDR3 protein: CSVEDWGQGFLGETQYF
V gene: TRBV29-1

CDR3 protein: CASSVGNSGGRGELFF
V gene: TRBV9